A single sample gave rise to the 21 T cell receptor beta chains below, sequenced in a study of blood T cell repertoires in COVID-19. Sequencing used immunoSEQ multiplex PCR; TCRdb keeps in-frame clones, though not all of them. The sample carries 250,000 to 300,000 clones, roughly nine tenths recorded once. Sequencing used peripheral blood. Source of these receptors: a woman under 40 with COVID-19, enrolled during active disease.

The V call is TRBV2, the J call TRBJ2-1, with 13 bases identical to TRBD2. V shed 6 bases, J shed 5 bases, and the junction held 7 bases outside the gene matches. Looked up from germline, CDR1 is SNHLY and CDR2 is FYNNEI. The CDR3 is 16 amino acids. The CDR3: CASRPRLAGGHNEQFF. The CDR3 coding sequence is TGTGCCAGCAGACCCAGACTAGCGGGGGGCCACAATGAGCAGTTCTTC.

V usage is TRBV5-8 and J usage is TRBJ1-2; D not resolved. The CDR3 runs 15 residues. V was clipped by 0 bases and J by 1 base, with 10 bases between them. Germline V gene data show CDR1 as SGHTS and CDR2 as YDEGEE. For the CDR3, the DNA is TGTGCCAGCAGCTTGGTACAGAGCTATAACTATGGCTACACCTTC. Translated: CASSLVQSYNYGYTF.

DNA for the CDR3: TGTGCCAGCAGTTACCCGGGACAGGGGAGAGGTGAGCAGTTCTTC. It is translated as CASSYPGQGRGEQFF. The rearrangement joins TRBV6-5 to TRBJ2-1, with TRBD1 matching over 10 bases. The junction had 7 bases not matched to a gene; V was cut back by 2 bases and J by 9 bases. The CDR3 spans 15 residues. Germline V gives CDR1 MNHEY, CDR2 SVGAGI.

The chain uses TRBV27 and TRBJ1-6, with 7 bases matching TRBD1. This CDR3 contains 14 residues. J lost 10 bases, V lost 3 bases, and 6 bases had no gene match. Germline V lookup: CDR1 MNHEY, CDR2 SMNVEV (reference sequence). The CDR3 DNA follows: TGTGCCAGCAGTTTGTACAGGGGAAGATCACCCCTCCACTTT. Its translation is CASSLYRGRSPLHF.

The V gene is TRBV11-2, the J gene TRBJ1-5; no clear D. The V gene's germline CDR1 is SGHAT and CDR2 FQNNGV. The CDR3 sequence is 14 residues long. V was cut by 5 bases and J by 7 bases, with 15 bases left in between. The CDR3 sequence is CASSASAGEQPQHF. CDR3 DNA sequence: TGTGCCAGCAGCGCGTCAGCGGGCGAACAGCCCCAGCATTTT.

This sequence joins TRBV28 and TRBJ1-2; 7 positions match TRBD1. The CDR3 consists of 13 residues. The germline V gene encodes CDR1 MDHEN and CDR2 SYDVKM. With V trimmed by 6 bases and J by 7 bases, 8 bases remained unmatched. In nucleotides, the CDR3 is TGTGCCAGCAGGGAAGGGGGCTCAGCTGGCTACACCTTC. Its translation: CASREGGSAGYTF.

In its sample, this clone was seen once. The chain recombines TRBV6-5 with TRBJ1-2; 9 nucleotides align to TRBD1. V trimming: 5 bases; J trimming: 2 bases; junction bases outside the gene matches: 6. The CDR3 is made up of 15 amino acids. The germline CDR1 and CDR2 sequences are MNHEY and SVGAGI. The CDR3 region has the DNA TGTGCCAGCAGTCCTGGGACAGGGACGAACTATGGCTACACCTTC. Amino acids: CASSPGTGTNYGYTF.

The chain joins TRBV5-1 to TRBJ2-3; D is ambiguous. The CDR3 length is 16 residues. V was shortened by 1 base and J by 0 bases, with 12 bases between the two germline ends. Germline CDR1 is SGHRS and CDR2 is YFSETQ. As DNA, the CDR3 is TGCGCCAGCAGCTTGAGCCAGCGCCGAAGCACAGATACGCAGTATTTT. It translates to CASSLSQRRSTDTQYF. Filled out from reference TRBV5-1 and TRBJ2-3, the complete variable domain reads KAGVTQTPRYLIKTRGQQVTLSCSPISGHRSVSWYQQTPGQGLQFLFEYFSETQRNKGNFPGRFSGRQFSNSRSEMNVSTLELGDSALYLCASSLSQRRSTDTQYFGPGTRLTVL.

The chain joins TRBV6-1 to TRBJ1-3; unclear D gene. Germline V gene sequence: CDR1 MNHNS, CDR2 SASEGT. Trimming took 4 bases from V and 0 from J, leaving 16 bases between them. The CDR3 loop spans 17 amino acids. As DNA, the CDR3 is TGTGCCAGCAGTGTAAGAGGCCGCCTTACCTCTGGAAACACCATATATTTT. Protein sequence: CASSVRGRLTSGNTIYF.

The rearrangement uses TRBV3-1 (or the pseudogene TRBV3-2) and TRBJ1-5; 8 bases fit TRBD1. Germline assignment: CDR1 LGHDT and CDR2 YNNKEL (reference sequence). CDR3 length: 15 residues. V gave up 4 bases and J gave up 5 bases; unmatched junction bases: 7. For the CDR3, the DNA is TGTGCCAGCAGCCGCAGCTCAGGGGGCGATCAGCCCCAGCATTTT. Translating it yields CASSRSSGGDQPQHF.

V is TRBV10-3 and J is TRBJ2-1; 10 nucleotides agree with TRBD2. Germline loops: CDR1 ENHRY, CDR2 SYGVKD. The CDR3 contains 16 residues. Unmatched junction bases numbered 9, after V lost 4 bases and J lost 6 bases. The CDR3 spells CAISGTGTSDLNEQFF. In DNA form, the CDR3 reads TGTGCCATCAGTGGGACCGGGACTAGCGATCTCAATGAGCAGTTCTTC.

The rearrangement uses TRBV10-3 and TRBJ1-2, with TRBD1 matching 9 bases. This CDR3 is 17 amino acids long. Germline V gene sequence: CDR1 ENHRY, CDR2 SYGVKD. V lost 5 bases and J lost 0; bases outside the gene matches: 10. The CDR3, as DNA: TGTGCCATCAGTCTTCCGGGACAGGGTAAAGCTAACTATGGCTACACCTTC. Translating it yields CAISLPGQGKANYGYTF.

The J gene is TRBJ1-1, the V gene TRBV5-1; TRBD1 matches at 9 bases. Trimming at V came to 3 bases and at J to 6 bases, leaving 9 bases not matched to a gene. The germline V gene encodes CDR1 SGHRS and CDR2 YFSETQ. The CDR3 contains 15 residues. Written as DNA, the CDR3 is TGCGCCAGCAGCTCGACACAGGGGGCCTCGGCTGAAGCTTTCTTT. Translated: CASSSTQGASAEAFF.

This chain joins TRBV2 and TRBJ1-5, with a possible D match to TRBD1 (6 bases). V gave up 6 bases and J gave up 7 bases, with 13 bases separating them. Germline V gives CDR1 SNHLY, CDR2 FYNNEI. The CDR3 has 13 residues. The CDR3 region is CASSPRGEQPQHF. CDR3 in DNA: TGTGCCAGCAGCCCCAGGGGTGAACAGCCCCAGCATTTT.

CDR3 loop: CAISGQTNTEAFF. DNA for the CDR3: TGTGCCATCAGTGGACAGACGAACACTGAAGCTTTCTTT. The rearrangement uses TRBV10-3 and TRBJ1-1; TRBD1 might be the D (5 bases). The CDR3 length is 13 residues. The germline gives CDR1 ENHRY, CDR2 SYGVKD. V was cut by 4 bases and J by 1 base, with 7 bases left in between.

The rearrangement joins TRBV29-1 to TRBJ1-1; D remains unclear. Germline assignment: CDR1 SQVTM and CDR2 ANQGSEA. The CDR3 totals 12 residues. Trimming stripped 6 bases from V and 0 bases from J, with 8 bases between. In DNA form, the CDR3 reads TGCAGCGTCTGGCGGGTGAACACTGAAGCTTTCTTT. Translation: CSVWRVNTEAFF.

V and J are TRBV18 and TRBJ2-5; 9 nucleotides match TRBD1. The length of the CDR3 is 15 residues. Germline V gene data show CDR1 as KGHSH and CDR2 as LQKENI. V shed 2 bases, J shed 6 bases, and the junction held 7 bases outside the gene matches. The CDR3 region has the DNA TGTGCCAGCTCACCAGGACAGGGGACGGGAAAGACCCAGTACTTC. Its translation is CASSPGQGTGKTQYF.

The chain carries TRBV5-1 and TRBJ1-6; 9 bases fit TRBD1. V lost 1 base to trimming and J lost 8 bases; unmatched junction nucleotides: 4. This CDR3 region has 15 residues. Germline V gene lookup returns CDR1 SGHRS and CDR2 YFSETQ. CDR3 amino acids: CASSLTGGADSPLHF. In DNA form, the CDR3 reads TGCGCCAGCAGCTTGACAGGGGGCGCAGATTCACCCCTCCACTTT.

This sequence joins TRBV4-1 and TRBJ2-5; D not resolved. CDR1 and CDR2 from the germline V gene are MGHRA and YSYEKL. CDR3 size: 13 residues. Trimming removed 4 bases at V and 2 bases at J, with 8 bases between. CDR3 loop: CASSRRKQETQYF. CDR3 nucleotide sequence: TGCGCCAGCAGCCGGCGGAAGCAAGAGACCCAGTACTTC.

This clone was observed once. The J gene is TRBJ2-1, the V gene TRBV28, with D possibly being TRBD2 (5 bases). Trimming took off 5 bases at V and 6 bases at J, with 17 bases between the two ends. CDR1 and CDR2 from the germline V gene are MDHEN and SYDVKM. CDR3 length: 15 amino acids. CDR3 residues: CASSRWVRGPNEQFF. CDR3 bases: TGTGCCAGCAGTAGGTGGGTCCGGGGTCCCAATGAGCAGTTCTTC.

The chain is built from TRBV2 and TRBJ1-5, with no clear D. CDR1 and CDR2 (germline): SNHLY, FYNNEI. V gave up 0 bases and J gave up 6 bases, with 9 bases separating them. The CDR3 totals 14 residues. CDR3 nucleotides: TGTGCCAGCAGTGAAGCGGCACGAGGTCAGCCCCAGCATTTT. Translating gives CASSEAARGQPQHF.